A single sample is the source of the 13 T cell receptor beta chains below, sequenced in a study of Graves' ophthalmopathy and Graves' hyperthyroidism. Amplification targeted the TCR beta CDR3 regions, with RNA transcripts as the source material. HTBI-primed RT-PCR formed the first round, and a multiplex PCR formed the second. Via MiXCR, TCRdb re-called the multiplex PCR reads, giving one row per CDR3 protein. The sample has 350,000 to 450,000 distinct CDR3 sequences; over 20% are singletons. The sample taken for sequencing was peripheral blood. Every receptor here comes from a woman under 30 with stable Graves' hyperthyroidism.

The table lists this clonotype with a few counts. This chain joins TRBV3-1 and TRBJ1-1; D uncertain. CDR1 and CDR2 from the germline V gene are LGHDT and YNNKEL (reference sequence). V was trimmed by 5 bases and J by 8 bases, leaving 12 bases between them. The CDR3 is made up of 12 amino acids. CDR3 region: CASSSSGQEAFF. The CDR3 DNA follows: TGTGCCAGCAGCAGCTCCGGGCAGGAAGCTTTCTTT.

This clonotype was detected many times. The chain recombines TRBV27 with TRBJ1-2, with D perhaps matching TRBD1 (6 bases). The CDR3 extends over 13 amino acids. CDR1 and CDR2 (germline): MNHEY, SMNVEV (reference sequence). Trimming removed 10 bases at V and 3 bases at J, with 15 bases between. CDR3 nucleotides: TGTGCCACTCGACCCAGACAGGACTATGGCTACACCTTC. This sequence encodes CATRPRQDYGYTF.

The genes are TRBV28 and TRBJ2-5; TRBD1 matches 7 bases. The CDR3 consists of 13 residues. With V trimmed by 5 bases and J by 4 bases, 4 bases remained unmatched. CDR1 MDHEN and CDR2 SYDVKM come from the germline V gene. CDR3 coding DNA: TGTGCCAGCAGTGCAACAGGGGTAGAGACCCAGTACTTC. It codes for CASSATGVETQYF.

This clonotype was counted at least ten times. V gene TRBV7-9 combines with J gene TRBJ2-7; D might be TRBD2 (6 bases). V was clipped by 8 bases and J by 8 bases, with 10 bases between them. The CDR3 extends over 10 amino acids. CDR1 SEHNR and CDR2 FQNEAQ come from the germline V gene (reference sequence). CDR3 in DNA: TGTGCCAGCGGCGGGAAGCAGCAGTACTTC. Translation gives CASGGKQQYF. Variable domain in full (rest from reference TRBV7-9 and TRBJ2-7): DTGVSQNPRHKITKRGQNVTFRCDPISEHNRLYWYRQTLGQGPEFLTYFQNEAQLEKSRLLSDRFSAERPKGSFSTLEIQRTEQGDSAMYLCASGGKQQYFGPGTRLTVT.

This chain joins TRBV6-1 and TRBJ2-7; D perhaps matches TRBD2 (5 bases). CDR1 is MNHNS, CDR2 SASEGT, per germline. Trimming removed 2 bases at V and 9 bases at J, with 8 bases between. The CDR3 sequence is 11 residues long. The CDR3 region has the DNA TGTGCCAGCAGTGAACTACTAGGGCAGTACTTC. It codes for CASSELLGQYF.

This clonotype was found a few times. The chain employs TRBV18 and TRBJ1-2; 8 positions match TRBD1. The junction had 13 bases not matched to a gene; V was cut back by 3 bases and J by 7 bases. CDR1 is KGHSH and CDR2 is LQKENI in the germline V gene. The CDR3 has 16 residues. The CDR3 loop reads CASSPNSAQGAGGYTF. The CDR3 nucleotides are TGTGCCAGCTCACCTAATTCGGCGCAGGGGGCTGGTGGCTACACCTTC.

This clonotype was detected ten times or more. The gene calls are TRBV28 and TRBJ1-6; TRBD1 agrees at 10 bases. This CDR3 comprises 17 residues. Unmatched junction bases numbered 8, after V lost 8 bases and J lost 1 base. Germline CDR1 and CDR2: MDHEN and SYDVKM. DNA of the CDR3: TGTGCCAGCCACCCATCGGACAGGGGGTCCTATAATTCACCCCTCCACTTT. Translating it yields CASHPSDRGSYNSPLHF.

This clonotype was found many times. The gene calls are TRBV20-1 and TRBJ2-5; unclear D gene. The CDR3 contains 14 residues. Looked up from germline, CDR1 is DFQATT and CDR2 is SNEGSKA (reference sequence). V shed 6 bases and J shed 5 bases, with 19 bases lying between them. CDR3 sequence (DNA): TGCAGTGCACCTCCCGTGGGCCGGGTGGAGACCCAGTACTTC. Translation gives CSAPPVGRVETQYF.

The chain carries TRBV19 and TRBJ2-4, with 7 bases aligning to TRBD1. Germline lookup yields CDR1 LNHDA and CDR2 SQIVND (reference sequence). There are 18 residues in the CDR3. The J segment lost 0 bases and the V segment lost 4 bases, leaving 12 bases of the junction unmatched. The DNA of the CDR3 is TGTGCCAGTAGTACCCACGGGACAGCTAGACTAGCCAAAAACATTCAGTACTTC. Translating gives CASSTHGTARLAKNIQYF.

The CDR3 DNA sequence: TGTGCCAGCAGCTTACGCGAAGAGACAAAGGGCTACACCTTC. It yields the protein CASSLREETKGYTF. V is TRBV12-3 or TRBV12-4 and J is TRBJ1-2; D call uncertain. The CDR3 is 14 amino acids. Trimming cost V 6 bases and J 8 bases, with 19 bases left between them.

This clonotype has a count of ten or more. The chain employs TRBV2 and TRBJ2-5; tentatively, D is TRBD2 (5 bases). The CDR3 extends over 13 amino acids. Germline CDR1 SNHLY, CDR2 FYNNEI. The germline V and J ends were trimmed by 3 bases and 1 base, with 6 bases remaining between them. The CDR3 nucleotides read TGTGCCAGCAGTGAGGGAGTCCAAGAGACCCAGTACTTC. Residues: CASSEGVQETQYF.

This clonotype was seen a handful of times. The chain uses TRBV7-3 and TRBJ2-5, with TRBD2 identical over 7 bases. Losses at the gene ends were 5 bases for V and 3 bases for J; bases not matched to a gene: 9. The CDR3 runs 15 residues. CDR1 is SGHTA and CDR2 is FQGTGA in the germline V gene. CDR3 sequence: CASSQMPGGKETQYF. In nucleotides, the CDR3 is TGTGCCAGCAGCCAGATGCCGGGGGGAAAAGAGACCCAGTACTTC.

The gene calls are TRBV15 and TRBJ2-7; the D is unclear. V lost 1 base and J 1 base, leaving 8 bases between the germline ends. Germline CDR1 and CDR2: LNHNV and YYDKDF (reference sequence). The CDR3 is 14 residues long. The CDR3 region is CATSRGDMSYEQYF. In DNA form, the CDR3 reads TGTGCCACCAGCAGAGGAGACATGTCCTACGAGCAGTACTTC.